Listed below are T cell receptor beta chains from one sample, sequenced in a study of OX40 agonist ivuxolimab in advanced cancers. Only in-frame clones appear in the TCRdb table, and some are missing; sequencing was by immunoSEQ multiplex PCR. This sample has some 19,000 clones, with 75% to 85% found just once. Sequenced material: CD4+ or CD8+ T cells sorted from blood, taken in a trial of the OX40 agonist ivuxolimab. The source is an adult with an advanced solid tumor such as melanoma, head and neck, liver or kidney cancer. The CDR3 runs from the conserved cysteine through the conserved F or W. Each record gives: J gene, D gene, V gene, clone size, CDR3 DNA, CDR3 protein. The D gene is left open where the match is weak. Expanded clones are given a class, and other clones once, few, many or no size at all.

>TRBJ2-5|TRBD2|TRBV28|.
TGTGCCAGCAGTGAACTGGGGGGGAGAGAAGAGACCCAGTACTTC
CASSELGGREETQYF
>TRBJ2-7|.|TRBV7-6|.
TGTGCCAGCAGCTTAACTAACGAGCAGTACTTC
CASSLTNEQYF
>TRBJ2-5|.|TRBV23-1|.
TGCGCCAGCAGTCAACGGGGGCAAGAGACCCAGTACTTC
CASSQRGQETQYF
>TRBJ2-1|TRBD1|TRBV12-5|.
TGTGCTAGTGGTTCCCGGACAGGGTCGGTCAATGAGCAGTTCTTC
CASGSRTGSVNEQFF
>TRBJ2-5|.|TRBV10-3|once
TGTGCCAGCGGTTTTCAGGAGACCCAGTACTTC
CASGFQETQYF
>TRBJ2-1|.|TRBV6-5|once
TGTGCCTCCACTGTCTACAATGAGCAGTTCTTC
CASTVYNEQFF
>TRBJ1-2|.|TRBV6-1|.
TGTGCCAGCAGTGAAGCTCTTAACTATGGCTACACCTTC
CASSEALNYGYTF
>TRBJ2-2|TRBD1|TRBV6-4|few
TGTGCCAGCAGTGACTCGGGACAGGGGGAGACCGGGGAGCTGTTTTTT
CASSDSGQGETGELFF
>TRBJ1-5|.|TRBV19|.
TGTGCCAGTACTATAGAAGACAGCAATCAGCCCCAGCATTTT
CASTIEDSNQPQHF
>TRBJ2-7|TRBD1|TRBV27|.
TGTGCCAGCACACGAGACAGGGGGCGCGTCTACGAGCAGTACTTC
CASTRDRGRVYEQYF
>TRBJ1-1|TRBD1|TRBV7-3|once
TGTGCCAGCAGCCTTTATTCCGGGACAGTTCTGAACACTGAAGCTTTCTTT
CASSLYSGTVLNTEAFF
>TRBJ2-7|.|TRBV6-1|.
TGTGCCAGTTGGGCAGGGGTTAACGAGCAGTACTTC
CASWAGVNEQYF
>TRBJ1-1|.|TRBV7-9|.
TGTGCCAGCAGCTTAGAGTATCTGAACACTGAAGCTTTCTTT
CASSLEYLNTEAFF
>TRBJ2-7|.|TRBV11-2|.
TGTGCCAGCAGCCAAACTATCGGGAGCTCCTACGAGCAGTACTTC
CASSQTIGSSYEQYF
>TRBJ2-1|TRBD2|TRBV7-8|.
TGTGCCAGCAGCTTAGTACGGGGACTAGCGGCCTATGAGCAGTTCTTC
CASSLVRGLAAYEQFF